The subject of this entry is one T cell receptor beta chain. Its antigen is unknown. This CDR3 has 15 residues. The germline V gene has CDR1 SNHLY and CDR2 FYNNEI. V gave up 5 bases and J gave up 0 bases; unmatched junction bases: 4. Using constant-segment primers, 5'RACE produced TCR alpha and TCR beta cDNA libraries carrying sample barcodes and UMIs. TCRdb reprocessed the 5' RACE reads via MiXCR and lists one record per CDR3 protein. The top ten clones hold about 8.6% of a sample with 560,000 or so distinct CDR3 sequences, around 15% of them seen once. This sample is part of a study of T-cell memory formation after mild COVID-19. Study details: Clusters of TCRs were largely donor specific.

Findings and limits, study-wide: Clonal second-wave expansions that peaked on day 37 had unconfirmed SARS-CoV-2 specificity.

The sample consisted of PBMCs or a T cell subset sorted from them (not recorded which). This TCR was recovered from an adult woman who had mild COVID-19 (a few samples of this study predate the infection). Cell type and time point are not known. The V and J genes are TRBV2 and TRBJ2-3; 8 nucleotides align to TRBD1. CDR3 in amino acids: CASSPTGASTDTQYF. The CDR3 bases are TGTGCCAGCAGTCCGACAGGGGCTAGCACAGATACGCAGTATTTT.